This T cell receptor (beta chain) was captured in a study of shared clonotypes between healthy human individuals. Broader study findings: An anticipated effect of sequencing depth on clonotype sharing among donors was recognized.

Remarks on this clone: The target antigen is unknown.

Investigators divided CD4+ cells into CD45RA+ naive and CD45RA-negative memory subsets. Across several immunoSEQ plates, the genomic DNA of each subset was split evenly. For sorted subsets, approximately 180 ng DNA per replicate equaled about 30,000 T cell genomes. The repertoire was sequenced with immunoSEQ multiplex PCR; TCRdb's copy has only in-frame clones and lacks some. The sample includes approximately 1,500,000 clones, 95% to 99% of them seen just once. Trimming left V 2 bases short and J 2 bases short, with 10 bases between. The CDR3 runs 15 residues. The V gene's germline CDR1 is WNHNN and CDR2 SYGVQD (reference sequence).

Sequenced sample: naive CD4+ T cells sorted from blood. Subset specified: CD45RA+ positively selected. The TCR was taken from a young man in good health. This chain connects TRBV10-1 to TRBJ2-1; maybe TRBD1 (6 bases). The CDR3 coding sequence is TGCGCCAGCAGTGAGGGCAGGGGAACCTACAATGAGCAGTTCTTC. Translated: CASSEGRGTYNEQFF.